This T cell receptor beta chain originates from a study of OX40 agonist ivuxolimab in advanced cancers. Concerning the study at large: The costimulatory receptor OX40 (CD134) was targeted by ivuxolimab, a fully human IgG2 agonistic monoclonal antibody. Of the roughly 51 patients in dose escalation, about 20 had hepatocellular carcinoma, roughly 15 had melanoma, 9 had renal cell carcinoma and 9 had head and neck cancer. Prior anti-PD-1, anti-PD-L1 or anti-CTLA-4 therapy was permitted, and checkpoint inhibitors had been received by roughly 40% of dose-escalation patients. Partial responses occurred in three dose-escalation patients, of whom one had hepatocellular carcinoma and two had cutaneous melanoma. Intravenous ivuxolimab was administered to patients every 2 weeks at six dose levels: 0.01, 0.1, 0.3, 1.5, 3 and 10 mg/kg. The monotherapy dose-escalation portion (N of about 50 patients) of the phase I ivuxolimab trial is reported in the paper. In the dose-escalation cohort, 65% to 85% of patients were male, and the mean age was roughly 60 years with a range of roughly 20 to 79. Peripheral TCRbeta sequencing aimed to test whether ivuxolimab altered TCR sequence diversity and caused clonal T-cell expansion.

Patients with a history of autoimmune disease or receiving systemic immunosuppression were excluded from the trial. Peripheral blood for TCR sequencing was drawn from every dose cohort at baseline, at cycle 4 day 1 and at cycle 7 day 1. The samples were drawn from a first-in-human, open-label, multicenter phase I dose-escalation trial of ivuxolimab. Adults with locally advanced or metastatic melanoma, renal cell, hepatocellular, or head and neck squamous cell carcinoma were enrolled in the trial. Before TCR sequencing, CD4+ T cells and CD8+ T cells were sorted from peripheral blood as separate populations. Genomic DNA was isolated from the sorted cells so that the TCRbeta CDR3 region could be sequenced. TCRbeta CDR3 regions were sequenced using the immunoSEQ Assay. Imported from immuneACCESS, the table was reduced by TCRdb to in-frame sequences with V and J called. These copies leave out some clones; in studies compared against another copy, an unresolved V gene accounts for under half, and the cause of the remainder is not known. The sample contains about 64,000 clones, approximately 90% of them found a single time. The ten largest clones represent over 2.5% of the sample.

Broader findings and caveats from the paper: Low levels of normalized T-cell clonal expansion were also shown by some nonresponding patients. In partial responders in the 0.1-3.0 mg/kg groups, normalized peripheral clonal expansion was found to be among the lowest, especially among CD8+ T cells. The antigen specificity of the clonally expanded peripheral T cells was not determined. Clonal expansion of both CD4+ and CD8+ blood T cells was observed from baseline to week 6 at doses 0.1 to 3.0 mg/kg. After ivuxolimab, expanded clones were on average more numerous among CD8+ T cells than among CD4+ T cells.

The sample holds one count of this clone. There is no known antigen for this receptor. Base-call qualities are not available, and no considerably larger clone is one nucleotide away. The V and J ends are trimmed by 5 bases and 2 bases, leaving 13 bases between them. From a lookup of the germline V gene, CDR1 and CDR2 are MDHEN and SYDVKM. The CDR3 spans 14 residues, from the cysteine through the phenylalanine. The retained sequence is limited to the CDR3, 42 bases, with the frame set at the first base. The rearranged chain carries TRBV28 and TRBJ2-7; the D gene cannot be resolved reliably. Sequenced here: CD4+ or CD8+ T cells sorted from blood, sampled in a trial of the OX40 agonist ivuxolimab. This clonotype was sampled from an adult with an advanced solid tumor such as melanoma, head and neck, liver or kidney cancer. The CDR3 region has the sequence CASSLPLEPYEQYF. The nucleotide sequence is TGTGCCAGCAGTCTTCCCTTGGAACCCTACGAGCAGTACTTC.